The entry below describes one T cell receptor (beta chain). Its antigen is unknown. The data stem from a study of T-cell reconstitution after alpha-beta-depleted transplantation in children. The study, taken as a whole, reports: By about two months after transplant, alpha-beta T cells reportedly arose from several hundred graft clones that had expanded.

Unique molecular identifiers were incorporated into the prepared TCRbeta library. TCRdb processed the PCR reads anew with MiXCR; each CDR3 protein has one entry. The sample consists of about 830,000 distinct CDR3 sequences, 15% to 20% of them appearing once. This CDR3 region has 15 residues. Losses at the gene ends were 0 bases for V and 9 bases for J; bases not matched to a gene: 9. Per the germline V gene, CDR1 is SGDLS and CDR2 is YYNGEE. The sample here was PBMCs, mostly from graft donor cells, taken 360 days after TCRalphabeta/CD19-depleted stem cell transplant. The origin of this receptor is a male patient younger than 18 who had a stem cell transplant for acute lymphoblastic leukemia, so the T cells may come from the graft donor. J is TRBJ2-1 and V is TRBV9, with 7 bases aligning to TRBD2. The CDR3 spells CASSVVWGGLSEQFF. As DNA, the CDR3 is TGTGCCAGCAGCGTAGTTTGGGGGGGGTTGAGTGAGCAGTTCTTC.